This TCR beta chain originates from a study of CD8 T cells in Susac syndrome. Random hexamers were used to reverse transcribe an amount of about 0.45 to 1 ug RNA. TCRdb ran MiXCR on the immunoSEQ multiplex PCR reads and lists one entry per CDR3 protein. Of nearly 70,000 distinct CDR3 sequences in the sample, approximately 95% were seen once. CDR1 MNHEY and CDR2 SVGEGT come from the germline V gene. V shed 5 bases and J shed 4 bases, with 11 bases lying between them. This CDR3 region has 14 residues. The TCR comes from a human donor in good health. The chain has TRBV6-2 or TRBV6-3 and TRBJ2-2; a weak D match, TRBD2 (5 bases). Sequencing used CD8+ T cells from PBMCs. This CDR3 is CASSGLPRTGELFF. The CDR3 DNA sequence: TGTGCCAGCAGTGGACTCCCCCGCACCGGGGAGCTGTTTTTT.